The rows below give T cell receptor beta chains drawn from one sample of a study of CD8 T cells in ankylosing spondylitis. TCRdb reanalysed the 5' RACE reads using MiXCR and keeps one entry per CDR3 protein. The sample includes about 320,000 distinct CDR3 sequences, roughly 11% of them seen just once. What was sequenced was blood, either unsorted or a sorted T cell fraction (not recorded which). The receptors shown here come from a female donor with ankylosing spondylitis or in good health (not recorded which). Each CDR3 is given with its conserved first and last residue. The D gene is left open where the match is weak. Size is stated for part of the rows, as once, few or many counts, or as a class when the clone is expanded.

v_call: TRBV6-2/TRBV6-3
d_call: TRBD2
j_call: TRBJ2-2
clone_size: once
cdr3_aa: CASSLLAGFTGELFF
cdr3_nt: TGTGCCAGCAGCCTTCTAGCGGGGTTCACCGGGGAGCTGTTTTTT

v_call: TRBV6-4
d_call: TRBD2
j_call: TRBJ2-3
clone_size: many
cdr3_aa: CASSEGTSGTDTQYF
cdr3_nt: TGTGCCAGCAGCGAGGGGACTAGCGGCACAGATACGCAGTATTTT

v_call: TRBV20-1
d_call: TRBD2
j_call: TRBJ2-1
clone_size: many
cdr3_aa: CSVPTGGLAYNEQFF
cdr3_nt: TGCAGTGTTCCGACCGGAGGACTAGCGTACAATGAGCAGTTCTTC

v_call: TRBV5-1
d_call: TRBD2
j_call: TRBJ2-3
clone_size: many
cdr3_aa: CASSAGLAGATDTQYF
cdr3_nt: TGCGCCAGCAGCGCCGGACTAGCGGGAGCCACAGATACGCAGTATTTT

v_call: TRBV6-4
d_call: .
j_call: TRBJ1-1
clone_size: many
cdr3_aa: CASRSDRNTEAFF
cdr3_nt: TGTGCCAGCAGATCGGACAGAAACACTGAAGCTTTCTTT

v_call: TRBV20-1
d_call: .
j_call: TRBJ2-1
clone_size: many
cdr3_aa: CSAVGSLYNEQFF
cdr3_nt: TGCAGTGCTGTCGGGAGTCTCTACAATGAGCAGTTCTTC

v_call: TRBV5-1
d_call: TRBD2
j_call: TRBJ2-3
clone_size: many
cdr3_aa: CASSLVGGYTDTQYF
cdr3_nt: TGCGCCAGCAGCTTGGTCGGGGGGTACACAGATACGCAGTATTTT

v_call: TRBV20-1
d_call: TRBD2
j_call: TRBJ2-3
clone_size: many
cdr3_aa: CSARTSGRMDTQYF
cdr3_nt: TGCAGTGCTAGAACTAGCGGGAGAATGGATACGCAGTATTTT

v_call: TRBV5-6
d_call: .
j_call: TRBJ1-3
clone_size: many
cdr3_aa: CASSLIGSGNTIYF
cdr3_nt: TGTGCCAGCAGCTTGATTGGCTCTGGAAACACCATATATTTT

v_call: TRBV7-9
d_call: .
j_call: TRBJ1-5
clone_size: many
cdr3_aa: CASSQGPDQPQHF
cdr3_nt: TGCGCCAGCAGTCAAGGGCCAGATCAGCCCCAGCATTTT

v_call: TRBV5-1
d_call: TRBD2
j_call: TRBJ2-5
clone_size: .
cdr3_aa: CASSLALAGDMQETQYF
cdr3_nt: TGCGCCAGCAGCTTGGCTCTAGCGGGGGACATGCAAGAGACCCAGTACTTC

v_call: TRBV12-3/TRBV12-4
d_call: TRBD2
j_call: TRBJ2-1
clone_size: many
cdr3_aa: CASNRDYHNEQFF
cdr3_nt: TGTGCCAGCAACCGGGACTACCACAATGAGCAGTTCTTC

v_call: TRBV5-1
d_call: .
j_call: TRBJ1-2
clone_size: .
cdr3_aa: CASSPLESGGYTF
cdr3_nt: TGCGCCAGCAGCCCCCTGGAATCGGGCGGCTACACCTTC

v_call: TRBV5-1
d_call: .
j_call: TRBJ2-5
clone_size: few
cdr3_aa: CASTLGPTQETQYF
cdr3_nt: TGCGCCAGCACTCTGGGACCCACCCAAGAGACCCAGTACTTC

v_call: TRBV5-1
d_call: .
j_call: TRBJ1-6
clone_size: many
cdr3_aa: CASSLEGPLANSPLHF
cdr3_nt: TGCGCCAGCAGCTTGGAGGGCCCGTTGGCCAATTCACCCCTCCACTTT

v_call: TRBV18
d_call: .
j_call: TRBJ1-1
clone_size: few
cdr3_aa: CASSPYAYGEAFF
cdr3_nt: TGTGCCAGCTCACCGTACGCTTACGGTGAAGCTTTCTTT

v_call: TRBV3-1
d_call: .
j_call: TRBJ1-2
clone_size: .
cdr3_aa: CASSQGSDTPNYGYTF
cdr3_nt: TGTGCCAGCAGCCAAGGGTCGGACACCCCCAACTATGGCTACACCTTC

v_call: TRBV29-1
d_call: .
j_call: TRBJ2-7
clone_size: many
cdr3_aa: CSVVAVGSGASYEQYF
cdr3_nt: TGCAGCGTTGTCGCGGTAGGAAGCGGAGCCTCCTACGAGCAGTACTTC

v_call: TRBV29-1
d_call: TRBD2
j_call: TRBJ2-7
clone_size: many
cdr3_aa: CSVEARLAGYREQYF
cdr3_nt: TGCAGCGTTGAAGCCAGACTAGCGGGATATCGGGAGCAGTACTTC

v_call: TRBV12-3/TRBV12-4
d_call: .
j_call: TRBJ2-2
clone_size: many
cdr3_aa: CASSLGGSGELFF
cdr3_nt: TGTGCCAGCAGTTTAGGGGGGTCCGGGGAGCTGTTTTTT

v_call: TRBV20-1
d_call: .
j_call: TRBJ1-5
clone_size: many
cdr3_aa: CSARRSRQERDQPQHF
cdr3_nt: TGCAGTGCTAGGAGGTCTCGACAGGAACGAGATCAGCCCCAGCATTTT

v_call: TRBV5-1
d_call: .
j_call: TRBJ2-5
clone_size: many
cdr3_aa: CASSFTGLIGETQYF
cdr3_nt: TGCGCCAGCAGCTTTACAGGCCTGATAGGAGAGACCCAGTACTTC

v_call: TRBV6-1
d_call: .
j_call: TRBJ1-5
clone_size: many
cdr3_aa: CASSVEAGNQPQHF
cdr3_nt: TGTGCCAGCAGTGTAGAAGCGGGTAATCAGCCCCAGCATTTT

v_call: TRBV7-2
d_call: .
j_call: TRBJ2-7
clone_size: .
cdr3_aa: CASNSGGSGSYEQYF
cdr3_nt: TGTGCCAGCAACTCCGGAGGAAGCGGCTCCTACGAGCAGTACTTC

v_call: TRBV20-1
d_call: TRBD1
j_call: TRBJ1-4
clone_size: many
cdr3_aa: CSALQGYGEKLFF
cdr3_nt: TGCAGTGCTCTACAGGGGTACGGTGAAAAACTGTTTTTT

v_call: TRBV6-2/TRBV6-3
d_call: TRBD2
j_call: TRBJ2-1
clone_size: many
cdr3_aa: CASSYSTSGHNEQFF
cdr3_nt: TGTGCCAGCAGTTACTCTACTAGCGGTCACAATGAGCAGTTCTTC

v_call: TRBV5-4
d_call: .
j_call: TRBJ1-2
clone_size: many
cdr3_aa: CASSLDRSGAYGYTF
cdr3_nt: TGTGCCAGCAGCCTCGACAGGTCAGGGGCCTATGGCTACACCTTC

v_call: TRBV20-1
d_call: .
j_call: TRBJ2-3
clone_size: many
cdr3_aa: CSARTPAGTDTQYF
cdr3_nt: TGCAGTGCGCGCACCCCGGCGGGAACAGATACGCAGTATTTT

v_call: TRBV2
d_call: TRBD1
j_call: TRBJ2-1
clone_size: few
cdr3_aa: CASSIGQGRNEQFF
cdr3_nt: TGTGCCAGCAGTATCGGACAGGGGAGGAATGAGCAGTTCTTC

v_call: TRBV20-1
d_call: .
j_call: TRBJ2-1
clone_size: many
cdr3_aa: CSARVTGLGSYNEQFF
cdr3_nt: TGCAGTGCTAGAGTCACCGGACTGGGCTCCTACAATGAGCAGTTCTTC

v_call: TRBV5-1
d_call: .
j_call: TRBJ1-1
clone_size: medium-sized
cdr3_aa: CASSLQGNTEAFF
cdr3_nt: TGTGCCAGCAGTTTACAGGGAAACACTGAAGCTTTCTTT

v_call: TRBV18
d_call: .
j_call: TRBJ2-2
clone_size: few
cdr3_aa: CASSPRPVSVNTGELFF
cdr3_nt: TGTGCCAGCTCACCACGACCGGTTTCTGTGAACACCGGGGAGCTGTTTTTT

v_call: TRBV7-9
d_call: .
j_call: TRBJ1-1
clone_size: many
cdr3_aa: CASSSLELGDTEAFF
cdr3_nt: TGTGCCAGCAGCTCCTTAGAACTAGGTGACACTGAAGCTTTCTTT

v_call: TRBV18
d_call: TRBD1
j_call: TRBJ2-5
clone_size: few
cdr3_aa: CASSSYTLSGTGGFYF
cdr3_nt: TGTGCCAGCTCATCATACACATTGTCCGGGACAGGGGGTTTTTACTTC

v_call: TRBV4-1
d_call: .
j_call: TRBJ1-2
clone_size: many
cdr3_aa: CASSQPVLGGYTF
cdr3_nt: TGCGCCAGCAGCCAACCCGTTCTGGGCGGCTACACCTTC

v_call: TRBV20-1
d_call: TRBD2
j_call: TRBJ2-5
clone_size: many
cdr3_aa: CSASRLAGRQETQYF
cdr3_nt: TGCAGTGCTTCTAGACTAGCGGGGCGCCAAGAGACCCAGTACTTC

v_call: TRBV27
d_call: .
j_call: TRBJ2-1
clone_size: few
cdr3_aa: CASSRTHGGPNEQFF
cdr3_nt: TGTGCCAGCAGCCGAACACACGGGGGGCCCAATGAGCAGTTCTTC

v_call: TRBV29-1
d_call: .
j_call: TRBJ1-5
clone_size: .
cdr3_aa: CSVGVGDQPQHF
cdr3_nt: TGCAGCGTTGGAGTGGGAGATCAGCCCCAGCATTTT

v_call: TRBV3-1
d_call: .
j_call: TRBJ2-7
clone_size: .
cdr3_aa: CASSHFTGTPYEQYF
cdr3_nt: TGTGCCAGCAGCCACTTCACCGGGACACCCTACGAGCAGTACTTC

v_call: TRBV5-1
d_call: TRBD2
j_call: TRBJ2-1
clone_size: .
cdr3_aa: CASSLLPSGGTSYNEQFF
cdr3_nt: TGCGCCAGCAGCTTGCTCCCTAGCGGGGGGACCTCCTACAATGAGCAGTTCTTC

v_call: TRBV3-1
d_call: TRBD2
j_call: TRBJ2-7
clone_size: .
cdr3_aa: CATSQVKGRGSEQYF
cdr3_nt: TGTGCCACCAGCCAAGTTAAGGGGAGGGGAAGCGAGCAGTACTTC

v_call: TRBV14
d_call: .
j_call: TRBJ1-3
clone_size: many
cdr3_aa: CASSPRISGNTIYF
cdr3_nt: TGTGCCAGCAGCCCGAGGATCTCTGGAAACACCATATATTTT

v_call: TRBV3-1
d_call: .
j_call: TRBJ1-2
clone_size: many
cdr3_aa: CASSQNDYGYTF
cdr3_nt: TGTGCCAGCAGCCAGAACGACTATGGCTACACCTTC

v_call: TRBV7-2
d_call: TRBD2
j_call: TRBJ2-1
clone_size: many
cdr3_aa: CASSFLLAASNEQFF
cdr3_nt: TGTGCCAGCAGCTTCCTTCTAGCGGCGAGCAATGAGCAGTTCTTC

v_call: TRBV20-1
d_call: .
j_call: TRBJ2-1
clone_size: many
cdr3_aa: CSARVSGASNEQFF
cdr3_nt: TGCAGTGCTAGAGTTAGCGGTGCCTCCAATGAGCAGTTCTTC

v_call: TRBV28
d_call: TRBD2
j_call: TRBJ2-1
clone_size: few
cdr3_aa: CASSTYILAGGPGEQFF
cdr3_nt: TGTGCCAGCAGTACATATATCCTAGCGGGGGGGCCGGGTGAGCAGTTCTTC

v_call: TRBV6-1
d_call: TRBD2
j_call: TRBJ2-1
clone_size: .
cdr3_aa: CGQAGGSYNEQFF
cdr3_nt: TGTGGCCAGGCGGGGGGCTCCTACAATGAGCAGTTCTTC

v_call: TRBV10-3
d_call: TRBD1
j_call: TRBJ1-2
clone_size: many
cdr3_aa: CAISEARIGTGGGYTF
cdr3_nt: TGTGCCATCAGTGAGGCCAGAATTGGGACAGGGGGTGGCTACACCTTC

v_call: TRBV28
d_call: .
j_call: TRBJ2-3
clone_size: few
cdr3_aa: CASYRGGTDTQYF
cdr3_nt: TGTGCCAGCTACCGGGGTGGGACAGATACGCAGTATTTT

v_call: TRBV20-1
d_call: .
j_call: TRBJ2-1
clone_size: many
cdr3_aa: CSARDPSVAYNEQFF
cdr3_nt: TGCAGTGCTAGAGATCCTAGCGTCGCCTACAATGAGCAGTTCTTC

v_call: TRBV19
d_call: TRBD1
j_call: TRBJ1-1
clone_size: .
cdr3_aa: CASSTPDRVNTEAFF
cdr3_nt: TGTGCCAGTAGTACCCCGGACAGGGTGAACACTGAAGCTTTCTTT

v_call: TRBV12-3/TRBV12-4
d_call: TRBD2
j_call: TRBJ2-1
clone_size: many
cdr3_aa: CASITSGSYNEQFF
cdr3_nt: TGTGCCAGCATTACTAGCGGGTCCTACAATGAGCAGTTCTTC

v_call: TRBV5-1
d_call: .
j_call: TRBJ1-2
clone_size: many
cdr3_aa: CASSLEAGPNYGYTF
cdr3_nt: TGCGCCAGCAGCTTGGAGGCAGGGCCTAACTATGGCTACACCTTC

v_call: TRBV20-1
d_call: TRBD1
j_call: TRBJ2-7
clone_size: many
cdr3_aa: CSAPPSNRGVEQYF
cdr3_nt: TGCAGTGCGCCCCCATCGAACAGGGGAGTCGAGCAGTACTTC

v_call: TRBV7-1
d_call: TRBD1
j_call: TRBJ1-6
clone_size: many
cdr3_aa: CASSSRSLQGPHYFSYNSPLHF
cdr3_nt: TGTGCCAGCAGCTCCCGATCACTACAGGGGCCCCACTACTTCTCCTATAATTCACCCCTCCACTTT

v_call: TRBV20-1
d_call: TRBD1
j_call: TRBJ1-6
clone_size: .
cdr3_aa: CCADFGGTGGDSPLHF
cdr3_nt: TGCTGTGCCGATTTCGGCGGGACAGGGGGCGATTCACCCCTCCACTTT

v_call: TRBV12-3/TRBV12-4
d_call: .
j_call: TRBJ2-1
clone_size: many
cdr3_aa: CASSPKNEQFF
cdr3_nt: TGTGCCAGCAGTCCAAAAAATGAGCAGTTCTTC

v_call: TRBV4-2
d_call: .
j_call: TRBJ2-1
clone_size: many
cdr3_aa: CASRGGGEQFF
cdr3_nt: TGTGCCAGCAGAGGAGGCGGTGAGCAGTTCTTC

v_call: TRBV14
d_call: .
j_call: TRBJ1-1
clone_size: many
cdr3_aa: CASRRTGTSEAFF
cdr3_nt: TGTGCCAGCAGACGCACTGGGACCTCTGAAGCTTTCTTT

v_call: TRBV10-3
d_call: .
j_call: TRBJ2-3
clone_size: few
cdr3_aa: CAISESGGEVTQYF
cdr3_nt: TGTGCCATCAGTGAGTCCGGGGGAGAGGTTACGCAGTATTTT